This T cell receptor beta chain emerged from a study of cytomegalovirus exposure and HLA in healthy donors (dated by TCRdb to the late 2010s). In the study overall: In an earlier analysis of some 610 of the donors, around 300 Gb of sequence data and roughly 100 million unique TCR beta sequences from 180 million or so T cells were reported. Genome-wide SNP genotypes for about 65% of the roughly 700 donors were used in a later genetic analysis, which treated that subset as a discovery cohort. The number of typed donors differed by locus: about 629-640 for A, B, C, DRB1 and DQB1; some 500 for DQA1; approximately 600 for DPA1; and 450 to 480 for DPB1. Donor age, sex, ethnicity and CMV serostatus were compiled together with the repertoire data. HLA typing covered class I and class II loci at four-digit resolution. A later analysis re-examined previously published TCR beta repertoires from 500 to 700 donors and added high-resolution HLA genotyping to investigate patterns of TCR occurrence. All discovery cohort repertoires had been generated on a single sequencing platform. In an earlier analysis of 550 to 700 of the donors, high-throughput TCR beta sequencing was used to judge whether each TCR beta V gene segment behaved as functional or pseudogenic. The study profiled the T cell repertoires of hundreds of subjects by immunosequencing and related them to cytomegalovirus serostatus. In addition to the first cohort of about 650 subjects, a separate validation cohort of approximately 120 different subjects was used. The study aimed to test whether signatures of past pathogen exposure could be identified by cataloging public T cell receptors. The study combined high-throughput TCR immunosequencing, statistical association of individual TCRs with disease status, and machine learning to predict cytomegalovirus infection status. Among roughly 400 genotyped donors of the cohort, an average of around 250,000 unique TCR beta nucleotide sequences was sequenced per donor, of which roughly 18% were non-productive. In the later analysis, no new phenotypic data were used to find candidate immune exposures; instead, reliance was placed on TCR beta sequences and their occurrence across donors. Roughly five DR-DQ haplotypes were treated as single units for association and clustering because of strong linkage in the cohort. About 280 gigabases of sequencing data and about 92 million unique TCR sequences made up an early release that covered some 640 HLA-typed donors. Among the roughly 430 genotyped donors, approximately 77% belonged to the genetic ancestry cluster associated with self-reported Caucasian donors.

Library creation used the immunoSEQ multiplex PCR assay. The multiplex PCR relied on a mix of 60 forward primers for TCR Vbeta segments and 13 reverse primers for TCR Jbeta segments. Amplification of the CDR3 region of rearranged TCR beta genes was performed with a multiplex PCR assay on genomic DNA. The Illumina HiSeq System was used to sequence the amplified TCR beta libraries as 87-base-pair reads. In the original analysis: A later analysis counted some 74 million unique TCR beta chains across the 666 repertoires, and 9.5 million to 11 million of these chains were shared by at least two donors. Raw reads were error-corrected and collapsed into unique sequences with a nearest-neighbor algorithm that merged closely related sequences to remove PCR and sequencing errors. To assign V, D and J gene segments, CDR3 sequences were aligned to IMGT reference sequences. For a sequence to be retained, at least a six-nucleotide match to both a V gene segment and a J gene segment was required. Rearrangements were called productive when the CDR3 lacked stop codons and stayed in frame with V and J; all others were non-productive. CDR3 was defined by IMGT convention, running from the second conserved V-encoded cysteine to the conserved J-encoded phenylalanine. The earlier analysis of 550 to 650 of the donors excluded any sequence lacking an unambiguous match to a single V gene segment. An earlier analysis of fewer than 650 of the donors classified V segments as functional when productive rearrangements were above 56.7% and as segregating when the standard deviation between donors was above 5%. A statistical classification framework was built to diagnose cytomegalovirus status from the catalog of TCR beta chain sequences. A later analysis assigned V and J genes by comparing TCR nucleotide sequences with IMGT/GENE-DB human TR gene sequences. A later analysis assigned CDR3 sequences and most-parsimonious VDJ recombination scenarios with the TCRdist pipeline. In a later analysis, every TCR beta chain was defined by the combination of its CDR3 amino acid sequence and its V-gene family, and reads without a unique V-gene family were dropped. A later analysis removed nearly 600 highly shared, low-generation-probability nucleotide sequences to deal with suspected cross-contamination and a sequencing artifact. In a later analysis, a clonal expansion index was calculated for each public chain from normalized within-repertoire ranks of inferred template counts. A later analysis computed generation probabilities with a VDJ recombination model fitted to out-of-frame rearrangements, and checked the results against IGoR. In a later analysis, hypergeometric tests were used to score TCR-TCR, TCR-HLA and TCR-CMV co-occurrence, with a repertoire-size bias correction applied to TCR pairs. To estimate false discovery rates, a later analysis permuted the HLA or CMV assignments 20 times. In a later analysis, co-occurring TCRs were grouped using DBSCAN, and TCRdist sequence similarity was added for clustering within HLA-allele-positive subsets. Repertoires with fewer than 30,000 or more than 120,000 public chains, plus five repertoires with anomalous nucleotide sharing, were excluded from co-occurrence clustering. TCRdb mirrors the immuneACCESS table, restricted to in-frame sequences. Some clones are absent from its copies; in checked studies, under half trace to an unresolved V gene, and the reason for the others is unknown. Clone size and V and J calls were adopted from that table, with D and trimming inferred from the DNA. For this sample there are about 120,000 clones; roughly 73% appear just once. The ten most abundant clones make up approximately 0.9% of the sample.

Regarding this clone: The target of this receptor is not known. Base qualities were left out, and no much larger clone turns up one base away.

The cohort was made up of approximately 700 healthy bone marrow donors. All cohort members were sampled while nominally healthy, although unrecorded immune exposures were likely present. The donor tested CMV seronegative and was one of the 352 seronegative cohort members. Each donor provided a peripheral blood sample, and peripheral blood mononuclear cells were used for TCR beta sequencing. Genomic DNA extraction from the blood cell samples was performed with the Qiagen DNeasy Blood Extraction Kit. CDR1 and CDR2, per the germline V gene (reference sequence), are SEHNR and FQNEAQ. Deletion took 5 bases off V and 4 bases off J, with a span of 11 bases between the germline ends. Spanning cysteine to phenylalanine, the CDR3 consists of 13 amino acids. Solely the CDR3 DNA is kept, with 39 bases framed from the first base. Overall results and qualifications from the work: In a later analysis, some 17,000 TCR beta sequences were associated with specific HLA alleles at a false discovery rate of 0.05. Because some donors lacked HLA typing at each locus, the association tests relied only on the typed subset. Sequencing depth was assumed to be roughly uniform across donors in the presence/absence analyses, though that assumption may not hold. The 87-base-pair reads could not distinguish some IMGT-functional V segments, including TRBV6-2 and TRBV6-3, so those segments were excluded. According to the authors, the approach could potentially be generalized to other disease states and immunological phenotypes. A later analysis found that HLA-associated TCR beta chains were more clonally expanded and had lower generation probabilities than equally common non-associated chains. In the study, 164 TCR beta chains were listed as associated with cytomegalovirus. Several of the top co-occurrence clusters appeared to be linked to parvovirus B19, influenza, CMV and Epstein-Barr virus, according to a later analysis. When HLA alleles, especially DR and DQ, strongly co-occurred, TCR associations were difficult to assign to individual alleles. In this cohort, only TCR beta chains were sequenced, and detectable features were limited by the absence of alpha or paired-chain data. Across donors, most TCR sequences were observed very rarely, whereas some public TCRs were present in many individuals. A later genetic analysis associated a missense DCLRE1C variant with V-gene and J-gene trimming of TCR beta chains, and an independent cohort replicated the association. CMV serostatus was the only immune exposure information available for the cohort. The sequencing pipeline was judged likely to have produced a cluster of highly shared sequence variants as a technical artifact. Correlated functional status among segregating V segments might reflect linkage disequilibrium, but an unknown experimental factor could not be ruled out. A further reported finding was that TCR beta sequences accurately predicted the HLA-A and HLA-B alleles for most subjects in the first cohort. Broadly in line with IMGT annotations, most TCR beta V segments showed up in productive rearrangements about 87% or about 30% of the time in an earlier analysis of around 550 of the donors. In a later analysis, most CMV-associated TCR beta chains were found to appear HLA-restricted, with HLA associations seemingly driven largely by CMV exposure. A later analysis found that TCR association rates varied across HLA loci, with DRB1 alleles showing the most associated TCRs and HLA-C alleles the fewest. In both the original and validation cohorts, the classifier was reported to diagnose cytomegalovirus status with high specificity and sensitivity. In vitro tests confirmed that a few of the cytomegalovirus-associated TCR beta chains recognize cytomegalovirus antigens. Over 15 rarely observed V segments, including chromosome 9 orphons, were excluded from the earlier analysis of some 590 of the donors because counts were too low. A later genetic analysis reported fewer N-insertions in productive TCRs among donors in an Asian-associated ancestry cluster than the roughly 620-donor mean.

This sequence uses TRBV7-9 and TRBJ1-2; 5 matching bases give a weak D call of TRBD1. The clonotype originates from a young woman in good health and CMV-seronegative. Input material: PBMCs. CDR3 reads: CASSPDTPYGYTF. The bases are TGTGCCAGCAGCCCGGACACTCCCTATGGCTACACCTTC.